A selection of T cell receptor beta chains follows, all from one sample in a study of blood T cell repertoires in COVID-19. Profiled with immunoSEQ multiplex PCR; TCRdb holds only in-frame clones, not every one. Of 130,000 to 150,000 clones detected, roughly 87% appear once; the ten largest clones hold 1.5% to 2%. The sample consisted of peripheral blood. These receptors all come from a man aged 65 to 79 with acute or convalescent COVID-19. Both conserved end residues are part of each CDR3. Fields, in order: CDR3 DNA, CDR3 protein, clone size, V gene, D gene, J gene. The D gene is left open where the match is weak. Clone size appears in some rows only: once, few, many, or a class for an expanded clone.

CDR3 DNA: TGTGCCAGCAGCGCCGGACTAGCGGGGAGCACCGGGGAGCTGTTTTTT; CDR3 protein: CASSAGLAGSTGELFF; clone size: .; V gene: TRBV11-2; D gene: TRBD2; J gene: TRBJ2-2
CDR3 DNA: TGTGCCAGCAGTTACTACACCATTAATTCACCCCTCCACTTT; CDR3 protein: CASSYYTINSPLHF; clone size: .; V gene: TRBV6-5; D gene: .; J gene: TRBJ1-6
CDR3 DNA: TGTGCCAGCAGCAGGGGACATCGGAACACCGGGGAGCTGTTTTTT; CDR3 protein: CASSRGHRNTGELFF; clone size: .; V gene: TRBV21-1; D gene: .; J gene: TRBJ2-2
CDR3 DNA: TGTGCCAGCAGCCCGGGACAGCTAGAGCAGTACTTC; CDR3 protein: CASSPGQLEQYF; clone size: few; V gene: TRBV7-9; D gene: TRBD1; J gene: TRBJ2-7
CDR3 DNA: TGTGCCGGCAGCTATCGCCTAGGGACTGATAATTCACCCCTCCACTTT; CDR3 protein: CAGSYRLGTDNSPLHF; clone size: .; V gene: TRBV13; D gene: .; J gene: TRBJ1-6
CDR3 DNA: TGTGCCAGCAGTCCACTGCGGACTAGCGGGGGGTCTTTGAACACCGGGGAGCTGTTTTTT; CDR3 protein: CASSPLRTSGGSLNTGELFF; clone size: .; V gene: TRBV6-6; D gene: TRBD2; J gene: TRBJ2-2
CDR3 DNA: TGTGCCAGCAGTTTCGGTCTAGGATCCATCGAGCAGTACTTC; CDR3 protein: CASSFGLGSIEQYF; clone size: .; V gene: TRBV28; D gene: .; J gene: TRBJ2-7
CDR3 DNA: TGTGCCAGCAGCCGGAGCCCGCGGGGACGGGAGCAGTTCTTC; CDR3 protein: CASSRSPRGREQFF; clone size: .; V gene: TRBV7-2; D gene: .; J gene: TRBJ2-1
CDR3 DNA: TGTGCCAGCAGTTTAAACCTAGCCTATGGCTACACCTTC; CDR3 protein: CASSLNLAYGYTF; clone size: .; V gene: TRBV28; D gene: .; J gene: TRBJ1-2
CDR3 DNA: TGTGCCAGCAGGGCGGGGGAGTACAATGAGCAGTTCTTC; CDR3 protein: CASRAGEYNEQFF; clone size: .; V gene: TRBV6-6; D gene: TRBD2; J gene: TRBJ2-1
CDR3 DNA: TGTGCCAGTAGTAGAAATGCGGGAGCCTCCGGGGAGCTGTTTTTT; CDR3 protein: CASSRNAGASGELFF; clone size: .; V gene: TRBV19; D gene: TRBD2; J gene: TRBJ2-2
CDR3 DNA: TGCAGCGTGGTAGGGACAGGACGATTGAGGACTGAAGCTTTCTTT; CDR3 protein: CSVVGTGRLRTEAFF; clone size: .; V gene: TRBV29-1; D gene: TRBD1; J gene: TRBJ1-1
CDR3 DNA: TGTGCCAGCAGTTCCCCGGGACAGGGTGATTACGAGCAGTACTTC; CDR3 protein: CASSSPGQGDYEQYF; clone size: .; V gene: TRBV28; D gene: TRBD1; J gene: TRBJ2-7
CDR3 DNA: TGTGCCAGCAGTCGTCAGGAGAACACTGAAGCTTTCTTT; CDR3 protein: CASSRQENTEAFF; clone size: .; V gene: TRBV7-6; D gene: .; J gene: TRBJ1-1
CDR3 DNA: TGTGCCAGCTCACCACCCGCCCAGGGCGGCTACGAGCAGTACTTC; CDR3 protein: CASSPPAQGGYEQYF; clone size: .; V gene: TRBV18; D gene: .; J gene: TRBJ2-7
CDR3 DNA: TGTGCCAGCTCACCCCGGGACACCGCTAACTATGGCTACACCTTC; CDR3 protein: CASSPRDTANYGYTF; clone size: .; V gene: TRBV18; D gene: .; J gene: TRBJ1-2
CDR3 DNA: TGTGCCAGCAGCCAAGATTTATCCGACCGGGTTGAGCAGTTCTTC; CDR3 protein: CASSQDLSDRVEQFF; clone size: .; V gene: TRBV3-1/TRBV3-2; D gene: .; J gene: TRBJ2-1
CDR3 DNA: TGTGCCAGTGAGGGACAGGTTGGGCAGCCCCAGCATTTT; CDR3 protein: CASEGQVGQPQHF; clone size: .; V gene: TRBV28; D gene: TRBD1; J gene: TRBJ1-5
CDR3 DNA: TGTGCCAGCAGCTTAGATAGCGGAGGGCCTTATGGCTACACCTTC; CDR3 protein: CASSLDSGGPYGYTF; clone size: .; V gene: TRBV7-9; D gene: .; J gene: TRBJ1-2
CDR3 DNA: TGTGCCACCAGCAGAGATCGAGGACAGGGCGGTAACACTGAAGCTTTCTTT; CDR3 protein: CATSRDRGQGGNTEAFF; clone size: .; V gene: TRBV15; D gene: TRBD1; J gene: TRBJ1-1
CDR3 DNA: TGTGCCAGCAGGCCGGGGGGCACAGATACGCAGTATTTT; CDR3 protein: CASRPGGTDTQYF; clone size: .; V gene: TRBV3-1/TRBV3-2; D gene: .; J gene: TRBJ2-3
CDR3 DNA: TGTGCCAGCAGCTTCCTAGATGAAAAACTGTTTTTT; CDR3 protein: CASSFLDEKLFF; clone size: .; V gene: TRBV12-3/TRBV12-4; D gene: .; J gene: TRBJ1-4
CDR3 DNA: TGCGCCAGCAGCTTGATGGGGAGTCGAGACACTGAAGCTTTCTTT; CDR3 protein: CASSLMGSRDTEAFF; clone size: .; V gene: TRBV5-1; D gene: .; J gene: TRBJ1-1
CDR3 DNA: TGTGCCAGCAGCTTTCTGGGCCTGAACACCGGGGAGCTGTTTTTT; CDR3 protein: CASSFLGLNTGELFF; clone size: .; V gene: TRBV11-2; D gene: .; J gene: TRBJ2-2
CDR3 DNA: TGCGCCAGCAGCCCTGTCTCGGGACAGGGGGCGGCTGGGGCCAACGTCCTGACTTTC; CDR3 protein: CASSPVSGQGAAGANVLTF; clone size: .; V gene: TRBV4-1; D gene: TRBD1; J gene: TRBJ2-6
CDR3 DNA: TGTGCCAGCAGACCCGCGGGACCAGCCAAAAACATTCAGTACTTC; CDR3 protein: CASRPAGPAKNIQYF; clone size: .; V gene: TRBV6-5; D gene: .; J gene: TRBJ2-4
CDR3 DNA: TGTGCCAGCAGTTTTTTCGGGGGAAGGATAAGTGAGCAGTTCTTC; CDR3 protein: CASSFFGGRISEQFF; clone size: .; V gene: TRBV28; D gene: .; J gene: TRBJ2-1
CDR3 DNA: TGCGCCGGGAGGTGGGGGGCTAATGAAAAACTGTTTTTT; CDR3 protein: CAGRWGANEKLFF; clone size: .; V gene: TRBV10-1; D gene: .; J gene: TRBJ1-4
CDR3 DNA: TGTGCCAGCAGCCAAGCGGTGGCGGGTAGGTCCTACGAGCAGTACTTC; CDR3 protein: CASSQAVAGRSYEQYF; clone size: .; V gene: TRBV7-2; D gene: .; J gene: TRBJ2-7
CDR3 DNA: TGTGCCAGCAGTATCTCGCAGATGCGTTCCGGGACTAGCGGGAGGGAGCTGTTTTTT; CDR3 protein: CASSISQMRSGTSGRELFF; clone size: .; V gene: TRBV27; D gene: TRBD2; J gene: TRBJ2-2
CDR3 DNA: TGTGCCTGGAGCTATAAACAGGGGAATGAGGATGAAAAACTGTTTTTT; CDR3 protein: CAWSYKQGNEDEKLFF; clone size: .; V gene: TRBV30; D gene: TRBD1; J gene: TRBJ1-4
CDR3 DNA: TGTGCCAGCAGCCGAGAACAGGGGGTAGCACCGTTCTTC; CDR3 protein: CASSREQGVAPFF; clone size: .; V gene: TRBV7-9; D gene: TRBD1; J gene: TRBJ2-1
CDR3 DNA: TGTGCCAGCAGTCCCAGACAGGGCCCTACTAACTATGGCTACACCTTC; CDR3 protein: CASSPRQGPTNYGYTF; clone size: .; V gene: TRBV6-6; D gene: TRBD1; J gene: TRBJ1-2
CDR3 DNA: TGTGCCAGCAGCCGACAGGGCCCGGATTCACCCCTCCACTTT; CDR3 protein: CASSRQGPDSPLHF; clone size: few; V gene: TRBV6-2/TRBV6-3; D gene: TRBD1; J gene: TRBJ1-6
CDR3 DNA: TGTGCCAGCAGCTTAACAGGAAACACTGAAGCTTTCTTT; CDR3 protein: CASSLTGNTEAFF; clone size: .; V gene: TRBV7-9; D gene: .; J gene: TRBJ1-1
CDR3 DNA: TGTGCCAGTAGTGAAGGGGTCGGTTCCTACAATGAGCAGTTCTTC; CDR3 protein: CASSEGVGSYNEQFF; clone size: few; V gene: TRBV19; D gene: .; J gene: TRBJ2-1
CDR3 DNA: TGTGCCAGCAGTTCGACAGGGGTCGAGCAGTACTTC; CDR3 protein: CASSSTGVEQYF; clone size: .; V gene: TRBV12-3/TRBV12-4; D gene: TRBD1; J gene: TRBJ2-7
CDR3 DNA: TGTGCCAGCAGGGGAACAGGGAATGGTTTTAAGTTCTTC; CDR3 protein: CASRGTGNGFKFF; clone size: .; V gene: TRBV6-5; D gene: .; J gene: TRBJ2-1
CDR3 DNA: TGTGCCAGCAGGGCACTAGCGGGAGGGAACAATGAGCAGTTCTTC; CDR3 protein: CASRALAGGNNEQFF; clone size: .; V gene: TRBV6-5; D gene: TRBD2; J gene: TRBJ2-1
CDR3 DNA: TGTGCCAGCGCTAAGGGGGCGGACACTGAAGCTTTCTTT; CDR3 protein: CASAKGADTEAFF; clone size: few; V gene: TRBV5-6; D gene: TRBD1; J gene: TRBJ1-1
CDR3 DNA: TGTGCCAGCAGACCGAGCGGGATCAATGAGCAGTTCTTC; CDR3 protein: CASRPSGINEQFF; clone size: .; V gene: TRBV28; D gene: TRBD2; J gene: TRBJ2-1
CDR3 DNA: TGTGCCAGCAGTTCCCGGGTGCCCTCGAATGAAAAACTGTTTTTT; CDR3 protein: CASSSRVPSNEKLFF; clone size: once; V gene: TRBV6-5; D gene: .; J gene: TRBJ1-4
CDR3 DNA: TGTGCCAGCAGCAATGAAGCAAAGGGGGCGGAAAACATTCAGTACTTC; CDR3 protein: CASSNEAKGAENIQYF; clone size: .; V gene: TRBV21-1; D gene: .; J gene: TRBJ2-4
CDR3 DNA: TGTGCCAGCTCAGAATTAGCGGGAAATGAGCAGTTCTTC; CDR3 protein: CASSELAGNEQFF; clone size: .; V gene: TRBV18; D gene: TRBD2; J gene: TRBJ2-1
CDR3 DNA: TGCGCCAGCAGCTTGAGAGGGTTGTACACTGAAGCTTTCTTT; CDR3 protein: CASSLRGLYTEAFF; clone size: once; V gene: TRBV5-1; D gene: .; J gene: TRBJ1-1
CDR3 DNA: TGTGCCAGCAGTGCTTATGCCCCGTGGACAGTGAATGGGGATACGCAGTATTTT; CDR3 protein: CASSAYAPWTVNGDTQYF; clone size: .; V gene: TRBV27; D gene: .; J gene: TRBJ2-3